This T cell receptor beta chain came from a study of blood T cells in healthy people across ages (dated by TCRdb to 2013 to 2016). Study-level background: Template switching captured roughly one uniquely barcoded TCR beta cDNA molecule per two T cells in model experiments. Two additional independent replicas of 1 million unique cDNA reads from the same blood draw were analyzed for two donors (one aged 18 to 30 and one aged 80 or older). To avoid experimental bias, donors of different ages were randomly spread across the sequencing lanes. Four age groups were formed from the donors: young (average roughly 16 years), middle-aged (around 41), aged (approximately 60) and long-lived (about 75). Using deep sequencing normalized with unique cDNA molecular identifiers, the study measured how TCR beta repertoire diversity changes with age. Beyond this particular receptor, the publication reports: Bulk unsorted PBMC profiling prevented conclusive comparison of naive and antigen-experienced compartments. Compared with the aged group, the long-lived group had more naive CD4+ T cells, fewer expanded clones and increased TCR diversity, suggesting age selection. As age increased, observed TCR beta diversity per million T cells dropped in a roughly linear way, and a significant reduction was already evident by age about 40. Observed TCR beta diversity correlated strongly with the percentage of naive T cells measured by flow cytometry. Because donor CMV infection status was unknown, age-related changes in expanded clonotypes were potentially confounded. Estimates of total diversity from one million sequenced T cells were regarded as lower bounds and underestimates.

Comment on this clonotype: Its antigen specificity is not known. Nothing much larger sits one base from this clone, and base qualities are not available.

Library creation used 5' RACE. A second about 7 to 12 cycle PCR used a sample-barcoded 5' primer and a J-beta primer mix. A template-switch 5' adaptor carrying 12 random nucleotides introduced a unique molecular identifier onto each TCR beta cDNA molecule. Each sample yielded at least 3 million CDR3-containing paired-end reads. The Mint cDNA synthesis kit, primed by a TRBC-specific oligonucleotide, was used to synthesize first-strand cDNA from all RNA. Following uracil-DNA glycosylase treatment, a first 18-cycle PCR with universal primers M1SS and BC2_uni_R was performed on all cDNA. The study's own analysis went as follows. Each sample was normalized by randomly selecting 1 million high-quality reads, each carrying a distinct molecular identifier. Instead of being binned into consensus sequences, reads with shared molecular identifiers were discarded. MiTCR, set to a Q25 quality threshold and the strictest error-elimination algorithm, was used for CDR3 identification, clonotype clustering and error correction. A nonparametric unseen species model with Euler transformation was used to estimate lower-bound total TCR beta diversity. TCRdb redid the processing of the public reads, applying fastp at Q25 and MiXCR, and retained in-frame beta chains. Rows merge per CDR3 protein into single entries with the most common DNA and genes. The V and J calls follow TCRdb's processing rather than the paper's. The sample contains approximately 2,000,000 distinct CDR3 sequences, 30% to 40% of them found a single time. More than 20% of the sample is held by the ten biggest clonotypes.

Systemically healthy Caucasian individuals from Russia, 35 to 40 in total and aged roughly 6 to 90 years, were included as donors. Approximately 9 milliliters of peripheral blood were collected from each donor into EDTA-treated Vacutainer tubes. PBMCs were isolated by Ficoll-Paque density-gradient centrifugation, with at least 6 million obtained per sample. Trizol reagent was used to extract total RNA from PBMCs, with at least 6 micrograms per sample. Naive CD45RAhigh/CD27high T cell percentages were measured by flow cytometry on a PBMC aliquot from every donor. The source is a human donor in good health. The specimen sequenced was blood.

CDR3 sequence: CSVRPLAQQETQYF. The DNA sequence reads TGCAGTGTTCGCCCCCTAGCGCAACAAGAGACCCAGTACTTC. This sequence uses TRBV20-1 and TRBJ2-5; TRBD2 is a weak D gene call, 6 bases matching. Including the terminal cysteine and phenylalanine, the CDR3 comprises 14 residues. The kept DNA is CDR3 alone, 42 bases in frame from the first base. V and J are truncated by 7 bases and 2 bases respectively, leaving an intervening sequence of 17 bases. The germline V gene (reference sequence) specifies DFQATT as CDR1 and SNEGSKA as CDR2.